Shown below are 19 T cell receptor beta chains from a single sample sequenced in a study of technical replicates of blood from four donors. Only in-frame clones appear in the TCRdb table, and some are missing; sequencing was by immunoSEQ multiplex PCR. The repertoire includes more than 45,000 clones, less than 95% of them detected once, and about 2.9% sits in the top ten. Sample: PBMCs. The receptor source for this set is a human donor in good health. Some clones in this sample may be carry-over from other donors' samples.

V gene TRBV9 combines with J gene TRBJ2-1, with TRBD2 identical over 8 bases. Germline lookup yields CDR1 SGDLS and CDR2 YYNGEE. The CDR3 length is 15 residues. J lost 4 bases, V lost 4 bases, and 7 bases had no gene match. CDR3 in amino acids: CASSTTSGSYNEQFF. DNA of the CDR3: TGTGCCAGCAGCACAACTAGCGGATCTTACAATGAGCAGTTCTTC.

The chain uses TRBV21-1 and TRBJ1-5; the D call in the table, TRBD1, was not verified against the DNA. TRBV21-1 is listed as a pseudogene. The CDR3 runs to 14 residues. CDR3 protein: CASRLQVSNQPQHF. CDR3 DNA sequence: TGTGCCAGCAGACTACAGGTGAGCAATCAGCCCCAGCATTTT.

This chain joins TRBV11-2 and TRBJ1-5, with 9 bases matching TRBD1. Looked up from germline, CDR1 is SGHAT and CDR2 is FQNNGV. Trimming cost V 5 bases and J 3 bases; bases outside gene matches: 2. This CDR3 has 14 residues. The CDR3 DNA reads TGTGCCAGCAGCAGGGACAGGGACAATCAGCCCCAGCATTTT. Translation: CASSRDRDNQPQHF.

This clone was observed a few times. This chain joins TRBV7-2 and TRBJ2-7; TRBD2 is a possible D gene (5 bases). Germline loops: CDR1 SGHTA, CDR2 FQGNSA. V was trimmed by 6 bases and J by 4 bases, leaving 13 bases between them. CDR3 length: 13 amino acids. CDR3 nucleotide sequence: TGTGCCAGCAGACGTAATGGACTTTACGAGCAGTACTTC. Translating it yields CASRRNGLYEQYF.

The chain couples TRBV5-1 to TRBJ2-5; 8 nucleotides align to TRBD1. Germline loops: CDR1 SGHRS, CDR2 YFSETQ. The CDR3 spans 14 residues. V lost 3 bases, J lost 7 bases, and 8 bases stayed unmatched. This chain's CDR3 is CASSYGQGSGTQYF. CDR3 nucleotides: TGCGCCAGCAGCTATGGACAGGGCAGCGGGACCCAGTACTTC.

J is TRBJ1-6 and V is TRBV2; D is perhaps TRBD1 (5 bases). The length of the CDR3 is 14 residues. Germline assignment: CDR1 SNHLY and CDR2 FYNNEI. The ends were cut back, 7 bases at V and 14 bases at J, with 21 bases in the middle. CDR3 coding DNA: TGTGCCAGCACAAATAGGGGTCCAGGGTTGACCCTCCACTTT. Encoded protein: CASTNRGPGLTLHF.

The chain employs TRBV6-5 and TRBJ1-4; 11 nucleotides align to TRBD1. The CDR3 is 14 amino acids. The germline gives CDR1 MNHEY, CDR2 SVGAGI. V was clipped by 6 bases and J by 5 bases; unmatched bases: 2. The CDR3 loop reads CASRGTGGNEKLFF. CDR3 DNA: TGTGCCAGCAGGGGGACAGGGGGGAATGAAAAACTGTTTTTT.

J is TRBJ2-3 and V is TRBV6-6, with 13 bases aligning to TRBD2. This CDR3 has 15 residues. The germline CDR1 and CDR2 sequences are MNHNY and SVGAGI (reference sequence). Trimming removed 6 bases from V and 5 bases from J; junction bases left unmatched: 5. CDR3 amino acids: CASRGLAGVVDTQYF. DNA of the CDR3: TGTGCCAGCAGAGGACTAGCGGGAGTGGTAGATACGCAGTATTTT.

This sequence joins TRBV9 and TRBJ1-1; no reliable D call. V dropped 5 bases and J dropped 2 bases, with 13 bases sitting between them. Germline V gives CDR1 SGDLS, CDR2 YYNGEE. The CDR3 contains 14 residues. The CDR3 region is CASSPTHKNTEAFF. CDR3 nucleotide sequence: TGTGCCAGCAGTCCGACACATAAAAACACTGAAGCTTTCTTT.

The chain recombines TRBV27 with TRBJ2-7, with D perhaps matching TRBD2 (5 bases). CDR3 length equals 13 residues. Germline V gene lookup returns CDR1 MNHEY and CDR2 SMNVEV (reference sequence). Trimming removed 6 bases from V and 3 bases from J, with 12 bases in between. For the CDR3, the DNA is TGTGCCAGCAGCCTCGGAGGATTCTACGAGCAGTACTTC. This sequence encodes CASSLGGFYEQYF.

The chain links TRBV4-1 to TRBJ1-1; D uncertain. Germline V lookup: CDR1 MGHRA, CDR2 YSYEKL. This CDR3 has 16 amino acids. V gave up 2 bases and J gave up 5 bases, with 18 bases separating them. The CDR3, as DNA: TGCGCCAGCAGCCAACGAACAGAGTTGGTAAGGACTGAAGCTTTCTTT. Translation gives CASSQRTELVRTEAFF.

The chain joins TRBV27 to TRBJ1-2; 8 bases are shared with TRBD1. Trimming removed 2 bases from V and 4 bases from J; junction bases left unmatched: 6. This CDR3 has 15 residues. Germline CDR1 and CDR2: MNHEY and SMNVEV (reference sequence). The CDR3 bases are TGTGCCAGCAGTTTACAGGGGGCACGTGTCTATGGCTACACCTTC. Amino acid sequence: CASSLQGARVYGYTF.

The chain has TRBV11-2 and TRBJ1-1, with TRBD1 identical over 9 bases. CDR3 length equals 15 residues. Germline values: CDR1 SGHAT, CDR2 FQNNGV. V was clipped by 4 bases and J by 4 bases; unmatched bases: 7. CDR3 coding DNA: TGTGCCAGCAGCTATACAGGGGGCGCGGGCACTGAAGCTTTCTTT. Translated: CASSYTGGAGTEAFF.

The chain employs TRBV9 and TRBJ2-7, with TRBD2 matching 9 bases. V was clipped by 0 bases and J by 5 bases; unmatched bases: 9. CDR1 is SGDLS and CDR2 is YYNGEE in the germline V gene. The CDR3 runs 16 residues. CDR3 nucleotides: TGTGCCAGCAGCGTAGGACGTCTAGCGGGAAACCACGAGCAGTACTTC. This sequence encodes CASSVGRLAGNHEQYF. Looking up the rest from reference TRBV9 and TRBJ2-7 gives the full variable domain: DSGVTQTPKHLITATGQRVTLRCSPRSGDLSVYWYQQSLDQGLQFLIQYYNGEERAKGNILERFSAQQFPDLHSELNLSSLELGDSALYFCASSVGRLAGNHEQYFGPGTRLTVT.

V is TRBV7-9 and J is TRBJ1-2, with a tentative D call TRBD1 (5 bases). Trimming removed 5 bases from V and 4 bases from J, with 14 bases in between. Germline CDR1 is SEHNR and CDR2 is FQNEAQ (reference sequence). CDR3 length: 14 residues. CDR3 protein: CASSPGTALYGYTF. The CDR3 nucleotides read TGTGCCAGCAGCCCAGGGACTGCCCTCTATGGCTACACCTTC. Drawing the rest from reference TRBV7-9 and TRBJ1-2, the complete variable domain is DTGVSQNPRHKITKRGQNVTFRCDPISEHNRLYWYRQTLGQGPEFLTYFQNEAQLEKSRLLSDRFSAERPKGSFSTLEIQRTEQGDSAMYLCASSPGTALYGYTFGSGTRLTVV.

The chain recombines TRBV7-9 with TRBJ2-1; TRBD2 might be the D (6 bases). This CDR3 spans 16 amino acids. V lost 5 bases, J lost 6 bases, and 20 bases lay in between. CDR1 is SEHNR and CDR2 is FQNEAQ in the germline V gene (reference sequence). The CDR3 reads CASSPRRDLASNEQFF. The CDR3 DNA sequence: TGTGCCAGCAGCCCCAGGCGGGACTTAGCGTCCAATGAGCAGTTCTTC.

This chain uses TRBV7-8 with TRBJ2-5, with D unclear. The V end was cut by 5 bases, the J end by 4 bases, with 20 bases between. CDR3 length: 16 residues. The germline V gene has CDR1 SGHVS and CDR2 FQNEAQ. CDR3 DNA: TGTGCCAGCAGCCCCCGTAGAAGCGCCTGGAGAGAGACCCAGTACTTC. Its translation: CASSPRRSAWRETQYF.

The chain has TRBV9 and TRBJ2-3, with D tentatively TRBD1 (6 bases). CDR3 size: 15 residues. CDR1 and CDR2 from the germline V gene are SGDLS and YYNGEE. Trimming left V 1 base short and J 2 bases short, with 11 bases between. The CDR3 sequence is CASSVTGRNTDTQYF. In DNA form, the CDR3 reads TGTGCCAGCAGCGTAACAGGGCGAAACACAGATACGCAGTATTTT.

The V and J genes are TRBV18 and TRBJ1-1, with D unclear. V lost 2 bases and J 0 bases, leaving 13 bases between the germline ends. Germline values: CDR1 KGHSH, CDR2 LQKENI. The CDR3 has 16 amino acids. In nucleotides, the CDR3 is TGTGCCAGCTCACCAGTAGCAAGATCTTTGAACACTGAAGCTTTCTTT. Its translation is CASSPVARSLNTEAFF.